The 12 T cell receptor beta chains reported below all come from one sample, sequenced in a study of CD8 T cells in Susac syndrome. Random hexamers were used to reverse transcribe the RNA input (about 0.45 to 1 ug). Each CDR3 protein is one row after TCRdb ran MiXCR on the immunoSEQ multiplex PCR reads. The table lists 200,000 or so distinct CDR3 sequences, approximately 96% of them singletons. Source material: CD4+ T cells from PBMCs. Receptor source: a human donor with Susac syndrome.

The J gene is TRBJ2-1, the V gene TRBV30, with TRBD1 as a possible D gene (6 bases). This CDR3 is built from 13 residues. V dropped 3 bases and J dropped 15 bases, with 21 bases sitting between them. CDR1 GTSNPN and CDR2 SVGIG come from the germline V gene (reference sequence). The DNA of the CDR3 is TGTGCCTGGAGCAGGGACACGGCCAGTTTGCGGTTCTTC. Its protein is CAWSRDTASLRFF.

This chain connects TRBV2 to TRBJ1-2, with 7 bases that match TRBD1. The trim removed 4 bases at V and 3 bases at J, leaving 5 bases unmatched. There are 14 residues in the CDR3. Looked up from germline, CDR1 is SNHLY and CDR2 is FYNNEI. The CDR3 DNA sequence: TGTGCCAGCAGTGCCGACAGGGTACACTATGGCTACACCTTC. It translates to CASSADRVHYGYTF.

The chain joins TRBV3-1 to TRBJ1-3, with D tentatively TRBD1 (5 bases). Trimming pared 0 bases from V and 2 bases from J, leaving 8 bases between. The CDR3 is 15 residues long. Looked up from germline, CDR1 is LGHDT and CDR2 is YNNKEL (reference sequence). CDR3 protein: CASSQERTPGNTIYF. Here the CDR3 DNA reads TGTGCCAGCAGCCAAGAGAGGACACCTGGAAACACCATATATTTT. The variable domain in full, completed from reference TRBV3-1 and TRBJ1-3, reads DTAVSQTPKYLVTQMGNDKSIKCEQNLGHDTMYWYKQDSKKFLKIMFSYNNKELIINETVPNRFSPKSPDKAHLNLHINSLELGDSAVYFCASSQERTPGNTIYFGEGSWLTVV.

The CDR3 here is CASIRQEGLSGANVLTF. CDR3 in DNA: TGTGCCAGCATACGACAGGAGGGATTATCTGGGGCCAACGTCCTGACTTTC. This chain connects TRBV19 to TRBJ2-6; either TRBD1 or TRBD2 may fit D (6 bases each). V lost 9 bases to trimming and J lost 1 base, with 19 bases between them. Germline V gene data show CDR1 as LNHDA and CDR2 as SQIVND (reference sequence). The CDR3 is 17 residues long. Looking up the rest from reference TRBV19 and TRBJ2-6 gives the full variable domain: DGGITQSPKYLFRKEGQNVTLSCEQNLNHDAMYWYRQDPGQGLRLIYYSQIVNDFQKGDIAEGYSVSREKKESFPLTVTSAQKNPTAFYLCASIRQEGLSGANVLTFGAGSRLTVL.

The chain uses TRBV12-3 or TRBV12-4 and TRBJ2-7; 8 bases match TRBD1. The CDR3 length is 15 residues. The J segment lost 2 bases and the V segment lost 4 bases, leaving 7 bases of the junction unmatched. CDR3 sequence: CASSSRTGRPYEQYF. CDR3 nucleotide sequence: TGTGCCAGCAGTTCCCGGACAGGGCGGCCCTACGAGCAGTACTTC.

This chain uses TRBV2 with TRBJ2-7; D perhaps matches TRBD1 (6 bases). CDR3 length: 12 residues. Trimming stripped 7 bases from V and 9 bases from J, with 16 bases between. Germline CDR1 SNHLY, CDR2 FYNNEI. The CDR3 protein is CASNLDSRGQYF. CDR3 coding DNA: TGTGCCAGCAACCTGGACAGCCGCGGGCAGTACTTC.

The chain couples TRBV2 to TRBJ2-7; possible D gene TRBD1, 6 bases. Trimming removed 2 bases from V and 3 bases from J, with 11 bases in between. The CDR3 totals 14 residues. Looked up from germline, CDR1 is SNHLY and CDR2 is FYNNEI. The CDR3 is CASSERQGNYEQYF. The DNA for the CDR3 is TGTGCCAGCAGTGAAAGGCAGGGGAACTACGAGCAGTACTTC.

The CDR3 loop is CASGQDSGEQYF. CDR3 in DNA: TGTGCTAGTGGCCAAGACAGTGGAGAGCAGTACTTC. The chain recombines TRBV12-5 with TRBJ2-7; D perhaps matches TRBD1 (5 bases). Trimming cost V 6 bases and J 7 bases, with 13 bases left between them. The CDR3 spans 12 residues. The V gene's germline CDR1 is LGHNT and CDR2 FRNRAP.

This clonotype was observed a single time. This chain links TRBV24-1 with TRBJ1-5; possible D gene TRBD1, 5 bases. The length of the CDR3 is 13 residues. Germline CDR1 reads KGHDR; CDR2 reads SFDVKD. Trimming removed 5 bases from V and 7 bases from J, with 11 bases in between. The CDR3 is CATSAGGRQPQHF. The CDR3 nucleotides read TGTGCCACCAGTGCGGGGGGTAGGCAGCCCCAGCATTTT.

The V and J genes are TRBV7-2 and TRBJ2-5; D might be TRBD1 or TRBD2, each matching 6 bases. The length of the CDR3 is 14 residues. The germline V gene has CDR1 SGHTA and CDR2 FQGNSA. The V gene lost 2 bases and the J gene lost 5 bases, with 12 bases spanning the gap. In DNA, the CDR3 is TGTGCCAGCAGCTTAAACGGGGGCCCGGAGACCCAGTACTTC. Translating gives CASSLNGGPETQYF.

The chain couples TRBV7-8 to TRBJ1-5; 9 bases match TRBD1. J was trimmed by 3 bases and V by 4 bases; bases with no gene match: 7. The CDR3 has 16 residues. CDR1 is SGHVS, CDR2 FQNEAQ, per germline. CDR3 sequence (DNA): TGTGCCAGCAGCTCTCACGGGACAGGGAACAATCAGCCCCAGCATTTT. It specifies CASSSHGTGNNQPQHF.

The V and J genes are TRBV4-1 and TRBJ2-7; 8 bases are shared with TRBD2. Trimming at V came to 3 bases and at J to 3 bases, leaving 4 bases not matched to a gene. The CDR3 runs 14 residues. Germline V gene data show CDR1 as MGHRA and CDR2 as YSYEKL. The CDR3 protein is CASSHPGLDYEQYF. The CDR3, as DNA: TGCGCCAGCAGCCATCCGGGACTAGACTACGAGCAGTACTTC.